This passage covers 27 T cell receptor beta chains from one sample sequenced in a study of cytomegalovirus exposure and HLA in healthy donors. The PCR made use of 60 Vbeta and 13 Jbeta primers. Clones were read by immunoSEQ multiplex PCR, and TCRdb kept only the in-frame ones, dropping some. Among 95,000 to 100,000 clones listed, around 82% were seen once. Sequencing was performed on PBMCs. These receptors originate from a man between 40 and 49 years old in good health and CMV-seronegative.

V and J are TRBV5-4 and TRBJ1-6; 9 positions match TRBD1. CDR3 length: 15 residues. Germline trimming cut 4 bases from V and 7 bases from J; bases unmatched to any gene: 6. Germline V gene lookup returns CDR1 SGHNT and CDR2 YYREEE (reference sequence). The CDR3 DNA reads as TGTGCCAGCAGCATGGGACAGGGATACAATTCACCCCTCCACTTT. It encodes CASSMGQGYNSPLHF.

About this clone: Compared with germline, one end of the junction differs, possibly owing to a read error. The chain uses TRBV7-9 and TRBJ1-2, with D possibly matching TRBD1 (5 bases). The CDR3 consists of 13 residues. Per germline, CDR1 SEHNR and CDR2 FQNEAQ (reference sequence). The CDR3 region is CSSVGHTNYGYTF. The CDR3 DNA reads TGTTCCAGCGTCGGACACACTAACTATGGCTACACCTTC.

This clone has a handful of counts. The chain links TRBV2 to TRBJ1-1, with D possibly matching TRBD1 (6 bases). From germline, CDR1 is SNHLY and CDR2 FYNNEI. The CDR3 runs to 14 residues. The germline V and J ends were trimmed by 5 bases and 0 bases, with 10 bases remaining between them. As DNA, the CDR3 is TGTGCCAGCAGTCGGAGACAGGTGAACACTGAAGCTTTCTTT. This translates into CASSRRQVNTEAFF.

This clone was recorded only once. The CDR3 region is CASSFGGTSGNTIYF. CDR3 bases: TGTGCCAGCAGCTTTGGGGGCACCTCTGGAAACACCATATATTTT. The rearrangement links TRBV5-4 to TRBJ1-3; D might be TRBD1 (6 bases). The CDR3 contains 15 residues. Germline CDR1 SGHNT, CDR2 YYREEE (reference sequence). Trimming removed 2 bases from V and 0 bases from J, with 9 bases in between.

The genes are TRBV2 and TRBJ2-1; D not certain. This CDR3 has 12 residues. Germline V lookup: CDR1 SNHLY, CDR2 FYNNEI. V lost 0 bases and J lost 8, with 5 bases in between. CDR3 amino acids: CASSEAGYEQFF. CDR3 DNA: TGTGCCAGCAGTGAAGCCGGTTATGAGCAGTTCTTC.

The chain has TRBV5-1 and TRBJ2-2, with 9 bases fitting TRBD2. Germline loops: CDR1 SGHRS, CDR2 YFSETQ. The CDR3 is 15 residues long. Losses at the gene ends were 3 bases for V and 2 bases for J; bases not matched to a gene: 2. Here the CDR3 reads CASSYGTSNTGELFF. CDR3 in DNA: TGCGCCAGCAGCTACGGGACTAGCAACACCGGGGAGCTGTTTTTT.

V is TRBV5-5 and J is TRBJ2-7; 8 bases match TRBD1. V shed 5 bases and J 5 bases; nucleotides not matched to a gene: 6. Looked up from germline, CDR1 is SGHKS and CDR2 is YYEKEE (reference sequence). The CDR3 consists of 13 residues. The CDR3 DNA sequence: TGTGCCAGCAGTCGACAGGGGAGGAACGAGCAGTACTTC. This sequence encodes CASSRQGRNEQYF.

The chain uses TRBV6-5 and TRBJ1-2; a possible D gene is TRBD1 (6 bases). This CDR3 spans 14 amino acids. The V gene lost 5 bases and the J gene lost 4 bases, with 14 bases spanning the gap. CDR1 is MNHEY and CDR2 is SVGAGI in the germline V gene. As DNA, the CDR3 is TGTGCCAGCAGTAGAGACAGGAGGAGCTATGGCTACACCTTC. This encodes CASSRDRRSYGYTF.

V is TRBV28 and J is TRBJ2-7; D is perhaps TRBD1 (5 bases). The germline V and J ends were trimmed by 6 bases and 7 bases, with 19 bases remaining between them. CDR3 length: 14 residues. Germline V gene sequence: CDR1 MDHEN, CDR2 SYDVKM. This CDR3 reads CASRSNQGVREQYF. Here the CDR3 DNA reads TGTGCCAGCAGGTCCAACCAGGGTGTGAGGGAGCAGTACTTC.

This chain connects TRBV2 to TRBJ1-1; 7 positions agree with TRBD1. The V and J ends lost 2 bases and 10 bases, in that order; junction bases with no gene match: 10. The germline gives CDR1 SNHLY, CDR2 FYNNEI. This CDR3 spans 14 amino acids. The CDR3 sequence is CASSESGVRGRAFF. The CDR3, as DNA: TGTGCCAGCAGTGAATCAGGAGTCAGGGGGAGAGCTTTCTTT.

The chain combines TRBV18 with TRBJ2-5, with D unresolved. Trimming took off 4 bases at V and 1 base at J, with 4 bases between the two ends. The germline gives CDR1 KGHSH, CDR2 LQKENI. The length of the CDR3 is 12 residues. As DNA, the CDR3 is TGTGCCAGCTCACACTCCCAAGAGACCCAGTACTTC. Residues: CASSHSQETQYF.

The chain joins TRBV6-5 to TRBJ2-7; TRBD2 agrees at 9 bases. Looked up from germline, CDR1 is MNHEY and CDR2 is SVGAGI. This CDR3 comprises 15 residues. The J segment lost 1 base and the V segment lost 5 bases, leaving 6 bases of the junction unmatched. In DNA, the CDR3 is TGTGCCAGCAGTCCGCCTCTAGCGGGATCCTACGAGCAGTACTTC. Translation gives CASSPPLAGSYEQYF.

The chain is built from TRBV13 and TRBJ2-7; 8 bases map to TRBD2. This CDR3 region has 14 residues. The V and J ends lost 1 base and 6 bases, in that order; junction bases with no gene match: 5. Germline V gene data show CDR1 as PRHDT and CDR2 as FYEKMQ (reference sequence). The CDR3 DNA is TGTGCCAGCAGCTTAGTTCGGGAGGGGAGCGAGCAGTACTTC. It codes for CASSLVREGSEQYF.

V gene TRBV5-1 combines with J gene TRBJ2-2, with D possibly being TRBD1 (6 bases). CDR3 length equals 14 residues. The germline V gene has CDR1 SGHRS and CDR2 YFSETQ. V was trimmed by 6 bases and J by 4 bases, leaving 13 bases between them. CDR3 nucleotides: TGCGCCAGCAAGCAGGACAGAATCACCGGGGAGCTGTTTTTT. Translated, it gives CASKQDRITGELFF.

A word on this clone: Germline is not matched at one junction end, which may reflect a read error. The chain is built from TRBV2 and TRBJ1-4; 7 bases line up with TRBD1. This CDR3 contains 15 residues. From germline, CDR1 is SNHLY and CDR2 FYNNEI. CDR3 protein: CASRETGATNERLFF. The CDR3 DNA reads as TGTGCCAGCAGGGAAACAGGGGCGACTAATGAAAGACTGTTTTTT. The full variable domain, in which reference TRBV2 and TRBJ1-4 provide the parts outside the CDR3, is EPEVTQTPSHQVTQMGQEVILRCVPISNHLYFYWYRQILGQKVEFLVSFYNNEISEKSEIFDDQFSVERPDGSNFTLKIRSTKLEDSAMYFCASRETGATNERLFFGSGTQLSVL.

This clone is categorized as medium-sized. The CDR3 here is CARSRSRDRGHHGYTF. Written as DNA, the CDR3 is TGTGCCAGAAGCAGAAGCCGGGACAGGGGGCACCATGGCTACACCTTC. V usage is TRBV5-3 and J usage is TRBJ1-2, with 12 bases lining up with TRBD1. TRBV5-3 is classed as an ORF, of uncertain function. This CDR3 region has 16 residues. V was clipped by 4 bases and J by 6 bases; unmatched bases: 10.

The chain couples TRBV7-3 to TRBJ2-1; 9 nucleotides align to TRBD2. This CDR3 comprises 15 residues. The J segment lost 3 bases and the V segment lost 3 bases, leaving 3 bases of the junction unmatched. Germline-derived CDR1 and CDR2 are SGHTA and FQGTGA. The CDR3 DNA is TGTGCCAGCAGCTTGGGACTAGCTGACTACAATGAGCAGTTCTTC. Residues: CASSLGLADYNEQFF.

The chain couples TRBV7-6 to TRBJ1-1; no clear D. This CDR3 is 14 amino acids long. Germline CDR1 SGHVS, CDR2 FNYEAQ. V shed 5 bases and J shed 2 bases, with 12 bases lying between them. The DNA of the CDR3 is TGTGCCAGCAGCGCAGGCACGGGAAACACTGAAGCTTTCTTT. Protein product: CASSAGTGNTEAFF.

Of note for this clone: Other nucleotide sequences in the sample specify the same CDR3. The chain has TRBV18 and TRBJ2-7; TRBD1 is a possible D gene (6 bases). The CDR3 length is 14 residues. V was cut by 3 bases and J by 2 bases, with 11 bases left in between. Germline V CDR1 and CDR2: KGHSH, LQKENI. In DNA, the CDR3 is TGTGCCAGCTCACCTGAGCAGGGGCCCTACGAGCAGTACTTC. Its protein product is CASSPEQGPYEQYF.

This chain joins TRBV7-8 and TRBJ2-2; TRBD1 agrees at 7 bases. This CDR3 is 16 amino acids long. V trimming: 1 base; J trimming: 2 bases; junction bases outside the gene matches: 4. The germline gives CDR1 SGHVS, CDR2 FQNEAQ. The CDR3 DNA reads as TGTGCCAGCAGCTTAGATGACAGGGCAAACACCGGGGAGCTGTTTTTT. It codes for CASSLDDRANTGELFF.

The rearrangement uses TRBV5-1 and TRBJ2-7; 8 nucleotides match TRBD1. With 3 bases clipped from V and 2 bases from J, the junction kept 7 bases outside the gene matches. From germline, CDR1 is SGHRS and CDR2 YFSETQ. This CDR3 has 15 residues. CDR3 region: CASSYLGTGTYEQYF. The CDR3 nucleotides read TGCGCCAGCAGCTATTTAGGGACAGGAACCTACGAGCAGTACTTC.

This chain's CDR3 is CASPPPGVDTEAFF. CDR3 bases: TGTGCCAGTCCCCCCCCAGGGGTGGACACTGAAGCTTTCTTT. The chain joins TRBV6-1 to TRBJ1-1; perhaps TRBD1 as D (6 bases). In germline, CDR1 is MNHNS, CDR2 SASEGT. The CDR3 is 14 amino acids. V lost 9 bases and J 3 bases, leaving 17 bases between the germline ends.

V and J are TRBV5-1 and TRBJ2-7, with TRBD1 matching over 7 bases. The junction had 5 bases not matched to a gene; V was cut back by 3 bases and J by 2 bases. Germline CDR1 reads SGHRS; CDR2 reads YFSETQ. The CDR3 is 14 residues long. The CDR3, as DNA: TGCGCCAGCAGCTCTCGGACAGGCCCCTACGAGCAGTACTTC. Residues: CASSSRTGPYEQYF.

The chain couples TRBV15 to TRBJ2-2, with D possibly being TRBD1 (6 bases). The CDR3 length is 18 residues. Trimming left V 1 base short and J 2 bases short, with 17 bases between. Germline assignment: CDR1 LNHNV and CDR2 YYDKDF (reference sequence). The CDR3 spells CATSRVGHRTANTGELFF. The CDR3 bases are TGTGCCACCAGCAGAGTTGGTCATAGGACAGCTAACACCGGGGAGCTGTTTTTT.

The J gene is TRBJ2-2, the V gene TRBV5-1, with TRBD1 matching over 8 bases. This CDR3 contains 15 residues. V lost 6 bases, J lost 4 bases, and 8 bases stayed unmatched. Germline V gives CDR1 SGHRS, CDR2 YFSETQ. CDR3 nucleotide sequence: TGCGCCAGCACATCCGGGACAGGTATCACCGGGGAGCTGTTTTTT. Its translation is CASTSGTGITGELFF. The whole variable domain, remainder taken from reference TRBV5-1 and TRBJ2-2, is KAGVTQTPRYLIKTRGQQVTLSCSPISGHRSVSWYQQTPGQGLQFLFEYFSETQRNKGNFPGRFSGRQFSNSRSEMNVSTLELGDSALYLCASTSGTGITGELFFGEGSRLTVL.

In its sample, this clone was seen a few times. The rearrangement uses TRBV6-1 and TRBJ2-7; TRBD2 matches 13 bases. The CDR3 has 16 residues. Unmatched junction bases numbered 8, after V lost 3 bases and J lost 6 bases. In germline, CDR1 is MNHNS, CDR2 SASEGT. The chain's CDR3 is CASSDIGLAGALEQYF. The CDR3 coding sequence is TGTGCCAGCAGTGACATTGGACTAGCGGGAGCTCTCGAGCAGTACTTC.

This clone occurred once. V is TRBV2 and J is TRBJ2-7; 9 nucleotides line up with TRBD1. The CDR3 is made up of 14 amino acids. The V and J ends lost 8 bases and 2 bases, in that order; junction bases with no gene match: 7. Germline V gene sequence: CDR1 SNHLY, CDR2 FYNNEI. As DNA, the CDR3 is TGTGCCAGCGGAAGACAGGGGGGGGCCTACGAGCAGTACTTC. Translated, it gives CASGRQGGAYEQYF.